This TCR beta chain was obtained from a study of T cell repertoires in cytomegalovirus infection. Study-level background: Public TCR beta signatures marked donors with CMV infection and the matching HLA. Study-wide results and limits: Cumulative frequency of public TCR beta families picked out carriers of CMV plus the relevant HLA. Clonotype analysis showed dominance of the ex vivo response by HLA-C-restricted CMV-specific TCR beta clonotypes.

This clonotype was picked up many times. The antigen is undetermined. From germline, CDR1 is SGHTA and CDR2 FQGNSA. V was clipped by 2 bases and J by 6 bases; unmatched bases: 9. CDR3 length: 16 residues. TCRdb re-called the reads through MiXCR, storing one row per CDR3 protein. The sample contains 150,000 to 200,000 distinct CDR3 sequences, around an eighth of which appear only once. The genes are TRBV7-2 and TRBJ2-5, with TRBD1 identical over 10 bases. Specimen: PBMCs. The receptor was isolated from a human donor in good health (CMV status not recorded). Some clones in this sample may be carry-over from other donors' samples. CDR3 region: CASSLSGTGVRKTQYF. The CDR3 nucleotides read TGTGCCAGCAGCTTAAGCGGGACAGGGGTTAGGAAGACCCAGTACTTC.